This T cell receptor (beta chain) was profiled in a study of shared T cell receptors in the human thymus. Clones were read by immunoSEQ multiplex PCR, and TCRdb kept only the in-frame ones, dropping some. The sample shows 550,000 to 800,000 clones, roughly 88% of them seen only once. These data also featured in a second study, about human thymus T cells. In that study: Congenital heart defects were the reason for the corrective surgery that the donors, healthy Finnish infants, were having. Thymus was obtained from resections taken during corrective heart surgery. Use of V and J genes seemed skewed within the thymic and blood repertoires. Reports from related research described highly overlapping thymic repertoires among unrelated individuals.

Sequencing input: thymocytes. The TCR sequence derives from a girl less than two years old with a congenital heart defect.

The CDR3 nucleotides read TGTGCCAGCAGTTTGACAGGGTTAAGCCAGCCCCAGCATTTT. It translates to CASSLTGLSQPQHF. The chain couples TRBV6-1 to TRBJ1-5; TRBD1 agrees at 7 bases. Trimming cost V 5 bases and J 7 bases; bases outside gene matches: 8. This CDR3 has 14 residues. Germline values: CDR1 MNHNS, CDR2 SASEGT.